This T cell receptor (beta chain) came from a study of patients and donors after allogeneic stem cell transplantation. The CDR3 runs 16 residues. The V and J ends lost 3 bases and 5 bases respectively, with 17 bases between them. Germline-derived CDR1 and CDR2 are MGHRA and YSYEKL. One entry per CDR3 protein results from TCRdb running MiXCR on the RT-PCR reads. The sample lists approximately 410,000 distinct CDR3 sequences, about a sixth occurring once. The receptor was isolated from a human donor who was either an allogeneic HSCT recipient or a stem cell or donor lymphocyte infusion donor (not recorded which). It is not recorded whose cells these are; they may come from a transplant donor. Sequenced sample: blood, either unsorted or a sorted T cell fraction (not recorded which). V gene TRBV4-1 combines with J gene TRBJ2-1, with D perhaps TRBD1 (5 bases). The CDR3, as DNA: TGCGCCAGCAGCCAGCGGACGGCAGGGCCAAACAATGAGCAGTTCTTC. This sequence encodes CASSQRTAGPNNEQFF.